These 32 T cell receptor beta chains were sequenced from one sample in a study of blood T cells in healthy people across ages. A second PCR of roughly 7 to 11 cycles used a sample-barcoded 5' primer and a J-beta primer mix. Each CDR3 protein gets one entry after TCRdb re-called the 5' RACE reads with MiXCR. The table lists 700,000 or so distinct CDR3 sequences, 22% of them singletons, with about 22% in the top ten. What was sequenced was blood. The receptors derive from a man in his 70s in good health.

This clonotype was picked up a small number of times. J is TRBJ1-1 and V is TRBV29-1; D perhaps matches TRBD1 (5 bases). The CDR3 length is 14 residues. Germline V gene data show CDR1 as SQVTM and CDR2 as ANQGSEA. Trimming removed 1 base at V and 5 bases at J, with 14 bases between. CDR3 in amino acids: CSVEVRGGWTEAFF. CDR3 bases: TGCAGCGTTGAAGTTCGGGGGGGTTGGACTGAAGCTTTCTTT.

This clonotype was counted a few times. The genes are TRBV24-1 and TRBJ2-3; 7 bases agree with TRBD1. CDR1 is KGHDR, CDR2 SFDVKD, per germline. The CDR3 is made up of 14 amino acids. Trimming at V came to 7 bases and at J to 5 bases, leaving 8 bases not matched to a gene. This chain's CDR3 is CATSEQGLGDTQYF. The DNA for the CDR3 is TGTGCCACCAGCGAACAGGGGTTGGGAGATACGCAGTATTTT.

The chain has TRBV7-9 and TRBJ2-3; D is ambiguous. Trimming removed 5 bases at V and 8 bases at J, with 17 bases between. Germline CDR1 reads SEHNR; CDR2 reads FQNEAQ (reference sequence). This CDR3 has 14 amino acids. As DNA, the CDR3 is TGTGCCAGCAGCCCTAACGTGCGAGAAAGTACGCAGTATTTT. Translated, it gives CASSPNVRESTQYF.

This clonotype was observed a handful of times. This chain uses TRBV12-3 or TRBV12-4 with TRBJ2-3; D is unclear. The CDR3 covers 12 residues. Trimming pared 7 bases from V and 3 bases from J, leaving 8 bases between. The CDR3 loop is CASTLGTDTQYF. The CDR3 bases are TGTGCCAGCACCCTGGGGACAGATACGCAGTATTTT.

The chain has TRBV7-9 and TRBJ1-1, with D hard to call. The CDR3 runs to 14 residues. V lost 5 bases and J 8 bases, leaving 18 bases between the germline ends. Germline V CDR1 and CDR2: SEHNR, FQNEAQ (reference sequence). CDR3 protein: CASSHLSDTNEAFF. CDR3 bases: TGTGCCAGCAGCCACCTCTCCGATACCAACGAAGCTTTCTTT.

Comment on this clonotype: This may stem from a read error, because a much larger clone lies one nucleotide away. The rearrangement links TRBV14 to TRBJ1-1, with D perhaps TRBD1 (5 bases). Looked up from germline, CDR1 is SGHDN and CDR2 is FVKESK. Trimming removed 0 bases from V and 4 bases from J, with 15 bases in between. The CDR3 sequence is 16 residues long. CDR3 DNA sequence: TGTGCCAGCAGCCAAGATCCCGGCAGGGTGGGCACTGAAGCTTTCTTT. This gives the protein CASSQDPGRVGTEAFF.

The rearrangement links TRBV11-2 to TRBJ2-5; D ambiguous. The J call may be in error: the DNA end matches TRBJ2-1 better. This CDR3 region has 13 residues. Germline loops: CDR1 SGHAT, CDR2 FQNNGV. The CDR3: CASSSILGMEQFF. The CDR3 region has the DNA TGTGCCAGCAGCTCGATACTGGGGATGGAGCAGTTCTTC.

The rearrangement uses TRBV10-3 and TRBJ2-3, with TRBD1 matching 9 bases. CDR1 and CDR2 (germline): ENHRY, SYGVKD. The CDR3 is 15 amino acids. V shed 9 bases, J shed 4 bases, and the junction held 11 bases outside the gene matches. The CDR3 here is CAMSPGQGFPDTQYF. CDR3 bases: TGTGCCATGTCTCCGGGACAGGGTTTCCCAGATACGCAGTATTTT.

V is TRBV24-1 and J is TRBJ2-3; weak D call: TRBD1 (6 bases). Looked up from germline, CDR1 is KGHDR and CDR2 is SFDVKD. V was pared by 7 bases and J by 4 bases, with 17 bases between. The CDR3 is 15 amino acids. This CDR3 is CATSHRESWADTQYF. CDR3 bases: TGTGCCACCAGCCACAGGGAAAGTTGGGCAGATACGCAGTATTTT.

V is TRBV18 and J is TRBJ2-1; D may be TRBD1 (6 bases). The end of the DNA is better explained by TRBJ2-5, so the J call may be wrong. Germline CDR1 KGHSH, CDR2 LQKENI. The CDR3 has 15 residues. CDR3 in amino acids: CASSRDISKKETQYF. Written as DNA, the CDR3 is TGTGCCAGCTCGAGGGACATAAGCAAGAAAGAGACCCAGTACTTC.

The J gene is TRBJ2-7, the V gene TRBV2; D gene uncertain. The V gene lost 4 bases and the J gene lost 4 bases, with 8 bases spanning the gap. The germline gives CDR1 SNHLY, CDR2 FYNNEI. The CDR3 has 12 amino acids. The CDR3 DNA reads TGTGCCAGCAGTGGTGTAGGTTACGAGCAGTACTTC. Its translation is CASSGVGYEQYF.

The V gene is TRBV11-2, the J gene TRBJ2-5, with 11 bases that match TRBD2. The J call is in doubt because the DNA end fits TRBJ2-1 better. The CDR3 has 16 residues. Germline V gene sequence: CDR1 SGHAT, CDR2 FQNNGV. CDR3 protein: CASSLGGTSGRNEQFF. In DNA, the CDR3 is TGTGCCAGCAGCCTGGGGGGGACTAGCGGTAGGAATGAGCAGTTCTTC.

V is TRBV5-5 and J is TRBJ1-2, with D possibly matching TRBD1 (6 bases). The CDR3 is 16 amino acids. Per the germline V gene, CDR1 is SGHKS and CDR2 is YYEKEE (reference sequence). The germline V and J ends were trimmed by 0 bases and 4 bases, with 16 bases remaining between them. CDR3 residues: CASSLEALDRFYGYTF. The CDR3 nucleotides are TGTGCCAGCAGCTTGGAGGCCTTGGACAGATTCTATGGCTACACCTTC.

The chain links TRBV9 to TRBJ1-1; perhaps TRBD1 as D (6 bases). The CDR3 contains 17 residues. V lost 6 bases and J 3 bases, leaving 24 bases between the germline ends. Germline values: CDR1 SGDLS, CDR2 YYNGEE. The chain's CDR3 is CASTENTGDNLDTEAFF. CDR3 in DNA: TGTGCCAGCACCGAAAATACTGGGGACAATCTAGACACTGAAGCTTTCTTT.

This clonotype was detected ten times or more. This chain joins TRBV10-3 and TRBJ2-1, with D perhaps TRBD1 (5 bases). The CDR3 is 14 residues long. CDR1 is ENHRY, CDR2 SYGVKD, per germline. V lost 4 bases and J 5 bases, leaving 12 bases between the germline ends. The CDR3 region is CAISGTSGDNEQFF. Written as DNA, the CDR3 is TGTGCCATCAGTGGGACATCTGGGGACAATGAGCAGTTCTTC.

The chain links TRBV3-1 to TRBJ2-3; D possibly corresponds to TRBD1 (6 bases). The length of the CDR3 is 14 residues. Trimming cost V 3 bases and J 1 base, with 8 bases left between them. The germline V gene encodes CDR1 LGHDT and CDR2 YNNKEL (reference sequence). The CDR3 DNA follows: TGTGCCAGCAGCCAGAGACAGGGCACAGATACGCAGTATTTT. This codes for CASSQRQGTDTQYF.

This clonotype has just a few counts. The chain links TRBV2 to TRBJ2-3; no firm D call. The CDR3 covers 15 residues. V dropped 0 bases and J dropped 6 bases, with 13 bases sitting between them. Germline V CDR1 and CDR2: SNHLY, FYNNEI. The chain's CDR3 is CASSEAPVSRDTQYF. In DNA form, the CDR3 reads TGTGCCAGCAGTGAAGCCCCGGTTTCGCGGGATACGCAGTATTTT.

The sample holds many counts of this clonotype. The rearrangement uses TRBV7-9 and TRBJ2-3, with 8 bases fitting TRBD2. With V trimmed by 6 bases and J by 2 bases, 10 bases remained unmatched. Germline V CDR1 and CDR2: SEHNR, FQNEAQ (reference sequence). The length of the CDR3 is 16 residues. The CDR3 region is CASRSTSGLLTDTQYF. In nucleotides, the CDR3 is TGTGCCAGCAGGTCTACTAGCGGCCTACTCACAGATACGCAGTATTTT. The entire variable domain, with the rest obtained from reference TRBV7-9 and TRBJ2-3, is as follows: DTGVSQNPRHKITKRGQNVTFRCDPISEHNRLYWYRQTLGQGPEFLTYFQNEAQLEKSRLLSDRFSAERPKGSFSTLEIQRTEQGDSAMYLCASRSTSGLLTDTQYFGPGTRLTVL.

In this sample, this clonotype turned up a few times. The chain combines TRBV7-8 with TRBJ2-1; TRBD1 might be the D (6 bases). The J call is doubtful: the DNA matches TRBJ2-7 better. Germline V gene data show CDR1 as SGHVS and CDR2 as FQNEAQ. The CDR3 totals 15 residues. The CDR3 sequence is CASSLDWGLAYEQYV. DNA of the CDR3: TGTGCCAGCAGCTTAGATTGGGGGCTTGCCTACGAGCAGTACGTC.

A few counts support this clonotype. The chain has TRBV5-1 and TRBJ2-5; 10 bases align to TRBD1. CDR3 length: 17 amino acids. The V and J ends lost 3 bases and 11 bases, in that order; junction bases with no gene match: 19. Germline V gives CDR1 SGHRS, CDR2 YFSETQ. This chain's CDR3 is CASSSLSTRQGAGEQYF. The CDR3 region has the DNA TGCGCCAGCAGCTCTCTCTCGACGCGACAGGGGGCAGGGGAGCAGTACTTC.

There are a few counts of this clonotype. The gene calls are TRBV20-1 and TRBJ1-2; no firm D call. CDR3 length: 14 amino acids. Germline CDR1 and CDR2: DFQATT and SNEGSKA (reference sequence). V lost 7 bases, J lost 4 bases, and 19 bases lay in between. In DNA form, the CDR3 reads TGCAGTGTTTGTTTTCGGGAAAACTTCTATGGCTACACCTTC. It encodes CSVCFRENFYGYTF.

The chain recombines TRBV20-1 with TRBJ1-6; D perhaps matches TRBD1 (6 bases). Germline CDR1 reads DFQATT; CDR2 reads SNEGSKA (reference sequence). V gave up 6 bases and J gave up 5 bases, with 11 bases separating them. The CDR3 runs 13 residues. DNA of the CDR3: TGCAGTGCCCAGGGGACGAATAATTCACCCCTCCACTTT. Translated: CSAQGTNNSPLHF.

This clonotype was found many times. The rearrangement uses TRBV18 and TRBJ2-1, with 8 positions matching TRBD1. Per germline, CDR1 KGHSH and CDR2 LQKENI. Trimming took 5 bases from V and 6 from J; bases not matched to a gene: 9. The CDR3 length is 15 residues. The CDR3 region has the DNA TGTGCCAGCTCATCCGGACAGGGACTTGGCAATGAGCAGTTCTTC. This gives the protein CASSSGQGLGNEQFF.

The V gene is TRBV5-6, the J gene TRBJ1-4, with 7 bases fitting TRBD1. CDR1 and CDR2 (germline): SGHDT, YYEEEE. Trimming at V came to 0 bases and at J to 5 bases, leaving 7 bases not matched to a gene. The CDR3 is 16 residues long. The CDR3 nucleotides are TGTGCCAGCAGCTTGGCTTACAGGGGAAAGAATGAAAAACTGTTTTTT. It translates to CASSLAYRGKNEKLFF.

The chain links TRBV21-1 to TRBJ2-7; the D call TRBD1 from the table was never checked on the DNA. TRBV21-1 is given as a pseudogene. CDR3 length: 16 amino acids. The CDR3 DNA is TGTGCCACCGGGGAGCCGGGACAGCCTGTTGAGAACGAGCAGTACTTC. Protein sequence: CATGEPGQPVENEQYF.

In its sample, this clonotype was seen a few times. The chain has TRBV14 and TRBJ1-3; D is ambiguous. Germline values: CDR1 SGHDN, CDR2 FVKESK. The CDR3 extends over 14 amino acids. Trimming took 1 base from V and 3 from J, leaving 7 bases between them. As DNA, the CDR3 is TGTGCCAGCAGCCAAGTCCGGGGTGGAAACACCATATATTTT. It encodes CASSQVRGGNTIYF.

The chain employs TRBV20-1 and TRBJ2-5; 8 nucleotides agree with TRBD2. The CDR3 totals 14 residues. Germline loops: CDR1 DFQATT, CDR2 SNEGSKA (reference sequence). V was clipped by 6 bases and J by 0 bases; unmatched bases: 6. The CDR3 spells CSAGGGRNQETQYF. The CDR3 region has the DNA TGCAGTGCGGGGGGCGGGAGGAACCAAGAGACCCAGTACTTC.

The table lists this clonotype with a few counts. V is TRBV24-1 and J is TRBJ1-5; 10 nucleotides agree with TRBD1. Per the germline V gene, CDR1 is KGHDR and CDR2 is SFDVKD. This CDR3 contains 14 residues. The V and J ends lost 9 bases and 2 bases, in that order; junction bases with no gene match: 3. CDR3 coding DNA: TGTGCCACCCGGGGGACAGGGGGCAATCAGCCCCAGCATTTT. Translating gives CATRGTGGNQPQHF.

The chain uses TRBV7-2 and TRBJ2-7; D perhaps matches TRBD1 (6 bases). The ends were cut back, 5 bases at V and 0 bases at J, with 11 bases in the middle. CDR3 length: 14 residues. From germline, CDR1 is SGHTA and CDR2 FQGNSA. The DNA for the CDR3 is TGTGCCAGCAGCACGGGACACAGCTCCTACGAGCAGTACTTC. Protein sequence: CASSTGHSSYEQYF.

This clonotype was found a few times. The chain couples TRBV5-1 to TRBJ1-2; 7 bases line up with TRBD1. V was clipped by 10 bases and J by 0 bases; unmatched bases: 9. CDR3 length: 14 amino acids. Germline CDR1 and CDR2: SGHRS and YFSETQ. The CDR3 nucleotides are TGCGCCTCCCAGGGGGGGGTAGCTAACTATGGCTACACCTTC. Amino acids: CASQGGVANYGYTF.

A few counts support this clonotype. A read error may account for a junction end that differs from germline. V gene TRBV5-5 combines with J gene TRBJ2-2; tentative D call: TRBD1 (5 bases). This CDR3 is built from 17 residues. Germline V gene lookup returns CDR1 SGHKS and CDR2 YYEKEE (reference sequence). The CDR3, as DNA: TGTGCCAGCAGCTTGCAGGACCCAGGGCCTTACACCGAGGAGCTGTTTTTT. Translating it yields CASSLQDPGPYTEELFF.

In its sample, this clonotype was seen a few times. The chain couples TRBV12-3 or TRBV12-4 to TRBJ2-7, with D possibly TRBD2 on 6 matching bases. V was pared by 3 bases and J by 6 bases, with 12 bases between. The CDR3 has 13 residues. The CDR3 nucleotides read TGTGCCAGCAGTTTTGCGGGGCCCGGCGAGCAGTACTTC. Translated: CASSFAGPGEQYF.